This TCR beta chain was observed in a study of pediatric ulcerative colitis. Findings and limits, study-wide: In rectum, acute severe colitis had expanded clones and less diversity. Substantially fewer templates came from a couple of patients' blood samples.

A note on this clone: No antigen is known for it.

Assay: immunoSEQ multiplex PCR; the TCRdb copy retains only in-frame clones and omits some. The repertoire has 60,000 to 75,000 clones, more than 60% of them found once; the top ten carry under 6.5%. Before the diagnostic colonoscopy, ulcerative colitis patients were free of immunosuppressive medication. The V end lost 5 bases, the J end lost 8 bases, and 17 bases lay between the germline ends. The CDR3 extends over 14 amino acids. CDR1 and CDR2 (germline): SGHTA, FQGNSA. V and J are TRBV7-2 and TRBJ2-3; weak D call: TRBD2 (6 bases). Sequencing was performed on blood. The receptor was isolated from a boy between 10 and 17 years old with moderate ulcerative colitis. The CDR3 DNA is TGTGCCAGCAGCCCCAACTGGGGGGTGGGTACGCAGTATTTT. It yields the protein CASSPNWGVGTQYF.